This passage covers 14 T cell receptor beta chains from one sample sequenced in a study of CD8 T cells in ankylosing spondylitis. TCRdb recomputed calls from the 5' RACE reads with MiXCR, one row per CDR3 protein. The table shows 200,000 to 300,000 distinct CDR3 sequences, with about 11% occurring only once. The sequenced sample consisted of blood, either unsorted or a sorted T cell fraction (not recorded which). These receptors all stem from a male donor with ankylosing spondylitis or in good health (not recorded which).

The CDR3 loop is CASTPYARRQNNSPLHF. CDR3 nucleotides: TGTGCCAGCACACCGTACGCACGAAGGCAGAATAATTCACCCCTCCACTTT. The chain is built from TRBV2 and TRBJ1-6, with D uncertain. From germline, CDR1 is SNHLY and CDR2 FYNNEI. The CDR3 is made up of 17 amino acids. V lost 7 bases to trimming and J lost 5 bases, with 21 bases between them.

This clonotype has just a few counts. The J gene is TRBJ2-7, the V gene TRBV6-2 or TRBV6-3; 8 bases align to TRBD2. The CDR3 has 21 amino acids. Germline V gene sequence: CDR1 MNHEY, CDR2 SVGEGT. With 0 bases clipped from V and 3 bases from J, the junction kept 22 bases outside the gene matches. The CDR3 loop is CASSYSSVNSGAVPRLYEQYF. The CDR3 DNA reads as TGTGCCAGCAGTTACTCCTCAGTTAATAGCGGGGCCGTCCCCCGACTCTACGAGCAGTACTTC.

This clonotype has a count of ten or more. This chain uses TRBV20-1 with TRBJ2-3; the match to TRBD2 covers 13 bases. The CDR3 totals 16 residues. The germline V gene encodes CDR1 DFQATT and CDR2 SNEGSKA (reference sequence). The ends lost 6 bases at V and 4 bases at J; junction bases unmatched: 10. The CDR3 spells CSALGLAGIAPDTQYF. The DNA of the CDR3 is TGCAGTGCCCTGGGACTAGCGGGGATTGCCCCAGATACGCAGTATTTT.

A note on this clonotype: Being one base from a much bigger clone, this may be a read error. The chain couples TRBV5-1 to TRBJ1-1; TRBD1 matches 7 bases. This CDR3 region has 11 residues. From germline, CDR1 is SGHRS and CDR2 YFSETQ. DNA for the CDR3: TGCGTCAGCAGGGGGGAGACTGAAGCTTTCTTT. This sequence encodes CVSRGETEAFF. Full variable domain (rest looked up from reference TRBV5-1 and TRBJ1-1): KAGVTQTPRYLIKTRGQQVTLSCSPISGHRSVSWYQQTPGQGLQFLFEYFSETQRNKGNFPGRFSGRQFSNSRSEMNVSTLELGDSALYLCVSRGETEAFFGQGTRLTVV.

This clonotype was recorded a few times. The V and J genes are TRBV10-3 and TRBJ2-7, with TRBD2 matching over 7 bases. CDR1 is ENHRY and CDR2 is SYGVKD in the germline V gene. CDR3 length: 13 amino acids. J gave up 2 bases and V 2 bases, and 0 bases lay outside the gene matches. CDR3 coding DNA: TGTGCCATCAGTGAGAGCGGGACCTACGAGCAGTACTTC. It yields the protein CAISESGTYEQYF.

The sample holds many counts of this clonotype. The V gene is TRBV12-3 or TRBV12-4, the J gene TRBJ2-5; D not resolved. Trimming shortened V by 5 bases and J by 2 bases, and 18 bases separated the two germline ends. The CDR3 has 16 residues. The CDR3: CASSPSHGQKQETQYF. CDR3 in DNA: TGTGCCAGCAGTCCCTCCCACGGCCAGAAACAAGAGACCCAGTACTTC.

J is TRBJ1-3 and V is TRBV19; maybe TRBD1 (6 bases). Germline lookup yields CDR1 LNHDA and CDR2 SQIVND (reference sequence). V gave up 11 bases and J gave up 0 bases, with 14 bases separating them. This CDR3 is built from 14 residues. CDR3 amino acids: CAGSRGGSGNTIYF. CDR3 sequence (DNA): TGTGCCGGATCTAGGGGGGGCTCTGGAAACACCATATATTTT.

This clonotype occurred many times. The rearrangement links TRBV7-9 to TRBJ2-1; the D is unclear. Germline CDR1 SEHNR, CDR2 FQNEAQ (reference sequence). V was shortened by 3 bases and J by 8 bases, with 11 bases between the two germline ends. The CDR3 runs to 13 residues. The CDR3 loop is CASSLAVTDEQFF. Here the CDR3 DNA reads TGTGCCAGCAGCTTGGCCGTGACCGATGAGCAGTTCTTC.

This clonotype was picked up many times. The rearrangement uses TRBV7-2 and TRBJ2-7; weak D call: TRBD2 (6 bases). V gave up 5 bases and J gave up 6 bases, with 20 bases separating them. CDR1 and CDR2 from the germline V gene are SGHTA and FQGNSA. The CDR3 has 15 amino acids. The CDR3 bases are TGTGCCAGCAGCCCTGGGGGAGGATGGGTCGCCGAGCAGTACTTC. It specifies CASSPGGGWVAEQYF.

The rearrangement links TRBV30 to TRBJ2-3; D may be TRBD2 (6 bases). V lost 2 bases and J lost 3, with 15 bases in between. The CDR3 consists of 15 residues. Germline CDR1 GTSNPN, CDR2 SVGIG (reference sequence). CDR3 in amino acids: CAWSRGSRGTDTQYF. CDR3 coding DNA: TGTGCCTGGAGTCGGGGGTCCCGGGGTACAGATACGCAGTATTTT.

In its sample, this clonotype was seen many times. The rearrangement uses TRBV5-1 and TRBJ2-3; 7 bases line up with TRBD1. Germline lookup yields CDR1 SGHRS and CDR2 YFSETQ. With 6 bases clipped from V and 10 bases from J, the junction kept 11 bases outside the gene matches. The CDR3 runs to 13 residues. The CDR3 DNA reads TGCGCCAGCATGGGGACAGACTCTTCGGCGCAGTATTTT. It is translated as CASMGTDSSAQYF.

The CDR3 DNA is TGTGCCACCTCCCAAACAGCGGGGGGCCCCGCCGCGAATGGGGATACGCAGTATTTT. Translation: CATSQTAGGPAANGDTQYF. The rearrangement joins TRBV3-1 to TRBJ2-3; TRBD2 agrees at 9 bases. Germline CDR1 reads LGHDT; CDR2 reads YNNKEL (reference sequence). With V trimmed by 10 bases and J by 6 bases, 26 bases remained unmatched. The CDR3 is 19 residues long.

The CDR3 protein is CASSFPTTGIETQYF. The CDR3 nucleotides are TGTGCCAGCAGCTTCCCAACGACAGGGATAGAGACCCAGTACTTC. This rearrangement joins TRBV5-5 to TRBJ2-5; 7 bases are shared with TRBD1. Germline assignment: CDR1 SGHKS and CDR2 YYEKEE (reference sequence). The CDR3 loop spans 15 amino acids. The ends lost 2 bases at V and 4 bases at J; junction bases unmatched: 8. Full variable domain (remainder filled in from reference TRBV5-5 and TRBJ2-5): DAGVTQSPTHLIKTRGQQVTLRCSPISGHKSVSWYQQVLGQGPQFIFQYYEKEERGRGNFPDRFSARQFPNYSSELNVNALLLGDSALYLCASSFPTTGIETQYFGPGTRLLVL.

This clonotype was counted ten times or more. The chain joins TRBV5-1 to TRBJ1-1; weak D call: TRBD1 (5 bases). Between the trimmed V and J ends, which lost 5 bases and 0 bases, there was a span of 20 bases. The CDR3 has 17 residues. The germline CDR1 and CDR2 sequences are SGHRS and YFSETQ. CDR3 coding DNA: TGCGCCAGCAGAAGCTTCGAGGGCGCGGACATGAACACTGAAGCTTTCTTT. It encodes CASRSFEGADMNTEAFF.